This T cell receptor (beta chain) was recovered during a study of cytomegalovirus exposure and HLA in healthy donors. 13 Jbeta primers and 60 Vbeta primers were used for the PCR. Sequencing used immunoSEQ multiplex PCR; TCRdb keeps in-frame clones, though not all of them. Of about 130,000 clones listed, about two thirds were seen once; the top ten hold approximately 2.9%. This CDR3 region has 14 residues. In germline, CDR1 is MNHEY, CDR2 SVGAGI. Trimming removed 6 bases from V and 3 bases from J, with 15 bases in between. A note on this clone: Its antigen is unknown.

General study findings and limits: Generally TCR sequences proved uncommon, though certain public TCRs appeared in numerous donors.

The sequence came from a human donor in good health. The chain is built from TRBV6-5 and TRBJ2-7; D perhaps matches TRBD1 (6 bases). The specimen sequenced was PBMCs. In nucleotides, the CDR3 is TGTGCCAGCAGAGAACCGGGACAAAACTACGAGCAGTACTTC. It is translated as CASREPGQNYEQYF.